The source of this T cell receptor (beta chain) is a study of cytomegalovirus exposure and HLA in healthy donors. Across the whole study: A subsequent analysis stated that the 100 to 150 validation repertoires were run on the same platform as the approximately 700 first-cohort repertoires.

General study points: Many donors shared some public TCRs, even though most TCR sequences were rare. TCR beta chains numbering some 160 were designated cytomegalovirus-associated.

The germline V gene encodes CDR1 KGHSH and CDR2 LQKENI. This CDR3 comprises 11 residues. Deletions cut 4 bases from V and 8 bases from J, with 8 bases between. Comments on this clone: The antigen remains unidentified.

Here immunoSEQ multiplex PCR was the method, and the copy in TCRdb shows in-frame clones only, minus some. The data contain approximately 170,000 clones, about 90% of them seen just once; the ten biggest clones take up around 2.7%. Input material: PBMCs. The chain carries TRBV18 and TRBJ1-2, with D uncertain. The clonotype was recovered from a woman aged 18-29 years in good health and CMV-seropositive. The CDR3 DNA reads TGTGCCAGCTCACACGAGTGGGGCTACACCTTC. Protein: CASSHEWGYTF.